A selection of T cell receptor beta chains follows, all from one sample in a study of T cell responses to AZD1222 COVID-19 vaccine. Measured with immunoSEQ multiplex PCR; TCRdb has only the in-frame clones, and not every one. The repertoire holds over 150,000 clones, with approximately 92% as singletons. The material was peripheral blood, obtained on day 0 of AZD1222 vaccination. The source is an adult in good health. Each CDR3 is given with its conserved first and last residue. A D gene is named only where the DNA matches it firmly. For some rows the clone size is stated as once, few or many, or as a class when expanded; others skip it.

>TRBJ1-5|-|once|TRBV5-1
TGCGCCAGCAGCTTGGATACCGGGGCCGGGAGCAATCAGCCCCAGCATTTT
CASSLDTGAGSNQPQHF
>TRBJ2-1|-|-|TRBV19
TGTGCCAGTAGTATTTACAATGAGCAGTTCTTC
CASSIYNEQFF
>TRBJ2-7|TRBD1|-|TRBV2
TGTGCCAGTAGAGGGACAGGAGGATCCTACGAGCAGTACTTC
CASRGTGGSYEQYF
>TRBJ2-7|TRBD2|-|TRBV6-5
TGTGCCAGCAGTTACGGGGTTAGCGGGGGGAGTAATCGGCAGTACTTC
CASSYGVSGGSNRQYF
>TRBJ1-2|-|-|TRBV19
TGTGCCAGCACAGGATCTTGGGGCTACACCTTC
CASTGSWGYTF
>TRBJ1-2|TRBD1|-|TRBV9
TGTGCCAGCAGCCCAAGACAGGGTGGGGACTATGGCTACACCTTC
CASSPRQGGDYGYTF
>TRBJ2-2|-|-|TRBV10-1
TGCGCCAGCCGATCCACAGTGAACACCGGGGAGCTGTTTTTT
CASRSTVNTGELFF
>TRBJ2-1|-|-|TRBV29-1
TGCAGCGTCGATGGCCCGGGTCCCTACAATGAGCAGTTCTTC
CSVDGPGPYNEQFF
>TRBJ1-2|TRBD1|-|TRBV6-2/TRBV6-3
TGTGCCAGCAGTTACGGGACAGGGAACTATGGCTACACCTTC
CASSYGTGNYGYTF
>TRBJ1-1|-|-|TRBV9
TGTGCCAGCAGCCCCACTACAGGATACACTGAAGCTTTCTTT
CASSPTTGYTEAFF
>TRBJ2-1|-|-|TRBV19
TGTGCCAGTAGTCCGGGGGTAGGGATTTACAATGAGCAGTTCTTC
CASSPGVGIYNEQFF
>TRBJ2-2|TRBD1|-|TRBV19
TGTGCCAGTAGAACCACAGGGGCGACCGGGGAGCTGTTTTTT
CASRTTGATGELFF
>TRBJ1-5|-|-|TRBV5-6
TGTGCCAGCAGCTTGAGGGGCAGACATCAGCCCCAGCATTTT
CASSLRGRHQPQHF
>TRBJ2-1|-|-|TRBV18
TGTGCCAGCTCACCACCAGGGAGGTCCTACAATGAGCAGTTCTTC
CASSPPGRSYNEQFF
>TRBJ2-4|-|-|TRBV20-1
TGCAGTGCTAGTGCGGAAATGGTAGCCAAAAACATTCAGTACTTC
CSASAEMVAKNIQYF
>TRBJ1-1|-|-|TRBV12-5
TGTGCTAGTGGCTCCCTGGGGAGTGAAGCTTTCTTT
CASGSLGSEAFF
>TRBJ1-2|-|-|TRBV7-2
TGTGCCAGCAGCCCCCACCCGGACAGCTATGGCTACACCTTC
CASSPHPDSYGYTF
>TRBJ1-2|-|-|TRBV2
TGTGCCAGCAGGGGCAGGCTTTATGGCTACACCTTC
CASRGRLYGYTF
>TRBJ2-2|TRBD1|-|TRBV15
TGTGCCACCAGCCGCCGGACAGGCGTATTGGTGGACGGGGAGCTGTTTTTT
CATSRRTGVLVDGELFF
>TRBJ1-2|-|-|TRBV9
TGTGCCAGCAGCGTAGGGACGGACTATGGCTACACCTTC
CASSVGTDYGYTF
>TRBJ1-4|-|-|TRBV7-9
TGTGCCAGCAGCTTAGGGGTCGGTAATGAAAAACTGTTTTTT
CASSLGVGNEKLFF
>TRBJ1-2|-|-|TRBV18
TGTGCCAGCTCACCCCAGGATGGCTACACCTTC
CASSPQDGYTF
>TRBJ2-3|TRBD1|-|TRBV12-5
TGTGCTAGTGGTCAAGGGACAGGGACCACAGATACGCAGTATTTT
CASGQGTGTTDTQYF
>TRBJ2-1|-|-|TRBV4-1
TGCGCCAGCAGCAGAAGTGTAGCGGACGCCTACAATGAGCAGTTCTTC
CASSRSVADAYNEQFF
>TRBJ2-7|-|-|TRBV11-2
TGTGCCAGCAGCTCTACTCGGCCTGGGGGGCCCCCTTACGAGCAGTACTTC
CASSSTRPGGPPYEQYF
>TRBJ1-1|-|-|TRBV14
TGTGCCAGCAGCCGACAACGGAACACTGAAGCTTTCTTT
CASSRQRNTEAFF
>TRBJ1-2|-|-|TRBV5-4
TGTGCCAGCAGCTTTAATCGATATTCAAACTATGGCTACACCTTC
CASSFNRYSNYGYTF
>TRBJ2-1|-|-|TRBV5-4
TGTGCCAGCAGCTTGGAGGCTAGCTTAGGGGACAATGAGCAGTTCTTC
CASSLEASLGDNEQFF
>TRBJ2-1|TRBD2|-|TRBV2
TGTGCCAGCAGGAGCGGGGGGGCGGCTTTTGAGCAGTTCTTC
CASRSGGAAFEQFF